This paragraph reports one T cell receptor (beta chain). This specimen belongs to a study of CD8 T cells in ankylosing spondylitis. Germline loops: CDR1 DFQATT, CDR2 SNEGSKA (reference sequence). The CDR3 spans 14 residues. V was pared by 4 bases and J by 1 base, with 13 bases between. TCRdb recomputed calls from the 5' RACE reads with MiXCR, one row per CDR3 protein. The sample lists 200,000 to 300,000 distinct CDR3 sequences, around 9.2% occurring once. This receptor was identified in a male donor with ankylosing spondylitis or in good health (not recorded which). The rearrangement links TRBV20-1 to TRBJ1-1, with a possible D match to TRBD1 (5 bases). The sample was blood, either unsorted or a sorted T cell fraction (not recorded which). In nucleotides, the CDR3 is TGCAGTGCTAACCAAGGGGCGGCGAACACTGAAGCTTTCTTT. It translates to CSANQGAANTEAFF.